The rows below give T cell receptor beta chains drawn from one sample of a study of T-cell reconstitution after alpha-beta-depleted transplantation in children. TCRdb processed the PCR reads anew with MiXCR; each CDR3 protein has one entry. The sample has about 610,000 distinct CDR3 sequences; under 12% are singletons. The sample was PBMCs from the stem cell graft donor, taken from the stem cell graft. These receptors came from a human donor who donated a stem cell graft to a child with acute myeloid leukemia. CDR3s leave out the opening cysteine and the closing phenylalanine or tryptophan. For some rows the clone size is stated as once, few or many, or as a class when expanded; others skip it.

>many|TRBV29-1
SVRRDTYEQY
>NA|TRBV10-3
AISDGALDGYT
>many|TRBV6-5
ASSYSVTGNTEAF
>few|TRBV12-3/TRBV12-4
ASSPFIAGGPSGELF
>few|TRBV29-1
SATPSGANVLT
>many|TRBV2
ASIRDRGNEQY
>NA|TRBV18
ASSPTGFKEKLF
>NA|TRBV20-1
SATIGTSQETQY
>many|TRBV7-9
ASSGGTGDYGYT
>few|TRBV15
ATSFGGDVYNEQF
>NA|TRBV6-2/TRBV6-3
ASKKVDANNEQF
>many|TRBV10-2
ASSEGPASSYNEQF
>NA|TRBV4-3
ASSQDRDSFPYEQY
>NA|TRBV20-1
SARVPRGSGQPQH
>many|TRBV29-1
SVGGYGIGGELF
>NA|TRBV27
ASSFRGGTDTQY
>many|TRBV7-2
ASSLTGTGFQPQH
>few|TRBV12-3/TRBV12-4
ASRPRGGENTGELF
>few|TRBV5-5
ASSLAAGGYLNEQF
>few|TRBV29-1
SVAGGLGYT
>NA|TRBV7-2
ASSRTAHEQY
>many|TRBV30
ASASGISNEQF
>NA|TRBV7-8
ASSLEWDSSYEQY